Sequencing of this TCR beta chain was carried out in a study of T cell responses to AZD1222 COVID-19 vaccine. Data came from immunoSEQ multiplex PCR; TCRdb stores just in-frame clones and leaves some out. The sample lists 65,000 to 80,000 clones, under 95% occurring once. The study's findings and limits: The donors showed a predominance of white British ancestry and of females, with possible underestimation of clonal diversity. No day 14 peak samples; only post-peak repertoires were characterized. It was only a handful of AZD1222 recipients who were seropositive at baseline.

On this clone: Its antigen remains unidentified.

Looked up from germline, CDR1 is SGHTA and CDR2 is FQGNSA. V was trimmed by 5 bases and J by 4 bases, leaving 11 bases between them. The CDR3 sequence is 13 residues long. The TCR was taken from an adult in good health. The chain uses TRBV7-2 and TRBJ2-5; D remains unclear. The sample was peripheral blood, taken on day 0 of MenACWY control vaccination. CDR3 bases: TGTGCCAGCAGCATGGTGGTTCGAGAGACCCAGTACTTC. This codes for CASSMVVRETQYF.